This T cell receptor beta chain originates from a study of cytomegalovirus exposure and HLA in healthy donors. The PCR used 60 Vbeta and 13 Jbeta primers. Assay: immunoSEQ multiplex PCR; the TCRdb copy retains only in-frame clones and omits some. The data contain over 60,000 clones, about 81% of them seen just once; the ten biggest clones take up roughly 12%. About this clone itself: The target antigen is unknown.

General study points: Rarity characterized most TCR sequences, yet some public TCRs appeared in many donors.

CDR1 is SGHNT and CDR2 is YENEEA in the germline V gene. With V trimmed by 5 bases and J by 7 bases, 19 bases remained unmatched. The CDR3 is 17 amino acids. The sequence was obtained from a man aged 65 to 79 in good health and CMV-seronegative. The rearrangement joins TRBV11-3 to TRBJ1-1; 7 bases line up with TRBD1. Input material: PBMCs. CDR3 bases: TGTGCCAGCAGCCCTCAGCCGACAGGGCCGTCGTTTGATGAAGCTTTCTTT. Its protein product is CASSPQPTGPSFDEAFF.